This T cell receptor beta chain emerged from a study of blood T cells in healthy people across ages. Study in general: Roughly one uniquely barcoded beta molecule per two T cells was captured.

As to this clonotype: Its antigen is unidentified.

A second PCR, run for roughly 7 to 11 cycles, used a sample-barcoded 5' primer plus a J-beta primer mix. Via MiXCR, TCRdb re-called the 5' RACE reads, giving one row per CDR3 protein. Of over 1,500,000 distinct CDR3 sequences listed, roughly two fifths are singletons. Trimming removed 2 bases from V and 1 base from J, with 8 bases in between. CDR1 and CDR2 from the germline V gene are SNHLY and FYNNEI. The CDR3 contains 14 residues. Study outcomes and limitations: There was a strong correlation between TCR beta diversity and naive T cell percentage. It was held that the diversity estimates obtained from one million T cells were underestimates. More naive CD4+ cells and higher diversity were found in long-lived than in aged donors.

The sequence derives from a human donor in good health. Specimen: blood. The chain uses TRBV2 and TRBJ1-1, with D possibly TRBD1 on 5 matching bases. In DNA, the CDR3 is TGTGCCAGCAGTGAAAAGGGGCGGAACACTGAAGCTTTCTTT. This sequence encodes CASSEKGRNTEAFF.